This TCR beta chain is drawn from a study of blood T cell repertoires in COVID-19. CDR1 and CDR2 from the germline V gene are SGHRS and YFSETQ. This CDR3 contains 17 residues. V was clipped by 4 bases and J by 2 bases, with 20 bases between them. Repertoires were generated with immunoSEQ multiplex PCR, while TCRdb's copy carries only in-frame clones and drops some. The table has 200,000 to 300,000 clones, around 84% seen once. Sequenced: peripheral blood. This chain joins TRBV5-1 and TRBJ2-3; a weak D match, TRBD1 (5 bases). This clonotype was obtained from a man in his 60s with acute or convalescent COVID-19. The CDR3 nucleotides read TGCGCCAGCAGCCCCCGACAGCCTAGGGCCTCCACAGATACGCAGTATTTT. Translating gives CASSPRQPRASTDTQYF.